Following are 25 T cell receptor beta chains from one sample sequenced in a study of T-cell reconstitution after alpha-beta-depleted transplantation in children. Unique molecular identifiers were incorporated when the TCRbeta library was constructed. In TCRdb, the PCR reads were re-called with MiXCR into one record per CDR3 protein. The sample records over 200,000 distinct CDR3 sequences, under 20% being singletons. The material sequenced was PBMCs, mostly from graft donor cells, taken 360 days after TCRalphabeta/CD19-depleted stem cell transplant. The origin of the receptors is a male patient aged 2 to 10 who had a stem cell transplant for acute lymphoblastic leukemia, so the T cells may come from the graft donor.

CDR3 residues: CASSQHDDGDIPVPGNTIYF. CDR3 nucleotides: TGTGCCAGCAGCCAGCATGACGACGGGGACATCCCGGTTCCAGGAAACACCATATATTTT. The V call is TRBV14, the J call TRBJ1-3, with D possibly TRBD1 on 6 matching bases. The CDR3 has 20 amino acids. Trimming took 3 bases from V and 4 from J, leaving 28 bases between them. Germline-derived CDR1 and CDR2 are SGHDN and FVKESK.

This clonotype appeared a few times. The gene calls are TRBV12-3 or TRBV12-4 and TRBJ2-2; no firm D call. The CDR3 has 13 residues. Trimming cost V 7 bases and J 5 bases, with 11 bases left between them. The CDR3 DNA is TGTGCCAGCACCCTTTGGGCAACCGGGGAGCTGTTTTTT. Translating gives CASTLWATGELFF.

This rearrangement joins TRBV12-3 or TRBV12-4 to TRBJ2-5; D unresolved. V was trimmed by 6 bases and J by 5 bases, leaving 13 bases between them. The CDR3 is 13 amino acids. The CDR3 spells CASRTQVVETQYF. In nucleotides, the CDR3 is TGTGCCAGCAGGACGCAGGTAGTGGAGACCCAGTACTTC.

The chain joins TRBV5-1 to TRBJ1-5; D call uncertain. V gave up 2 bases and J gave up 5 bases, with 20 bases separating them. CDR3 length: 17 residues. CDR1 is SGHRS, CDR2 YFSETQ, per germline. The CDR3 DNA is TGCGCCAGCAGCTTATCGCCAAAGGGAATAGGAGATCAGCCCCAGCATTTT. Translating gives CASSLSPKGIGDQPQHF.

This chain links TRBV9 with TRBJ1-3; 7 positions match TRBD1. Germline V gives CDR1 SGDLS, CDR2 YYNGEE. V was pared by 1 base and J by 10 bases, with 11 bases of the junction left unmatched. The CDR3 sequence is 15 residues long. CDR3 residues: CASSVSGQVGWTIYF. The CDR3 DNA reads as TGTGCCAGCAGCGTATCCGGACAGGTCGGGTGGACCATATATTTT.

This clonotype was seen a few times. This chain connects TRBV12-3 or TRBV12-4 to TRBJ2-3; D possibly corresponds to TRBD2 (6 bases). V was shortened by 6 bases and J by 2 bases, with 21 bases between the two germline ends. The CDR3 loop spans 17 amino acids. Here the CDR3 reads CASRPGVWERVTDTQYF. The CDR3 region has the DNA TGTGCCAGCAGACCCGGTGTGTGGGAGCGGGTCACAGATACGCAGTATTTT.

This clonotype was seen a few times. A read error may explain this, as a much larger clone is one base away. The chain combines TRBV27 with TRBJ1-3; D is perhaps TRBD1 (5 bases). V dropped 4 bases and J dropped 4 bases, with 11 bases sitting between them. Germline loops: CDR1 MNHEY, CDR2 SMNVEV (reference sequence). This CDR3 region has 14 residues. The CDR3: CASSYGGPGNTIYF. CDR3 nucleotides: TGTGCCAGCAGTTACGGGGGACCGGGAAACACCATATATTTT.

This clonotype occurred a few times. V is TRBV6-5 and J is TRBJ2-3; a weak D match, TRBD1 (5 bases). CDR3 length equals 15 residues. Between the trimmed V and J ends, which lost 2 bases and 1 base, there was a span of 10 bases. CDR1 is MNHEY, CDR2 SVGAGI, per germline. CDR3 region: CASSYGRARTDTQYF. Written as DNA, the CDR3 is TGTGCCAGCAGTTACGGCAGGGCCCGCACAGATACGCAGTATTTT.

As regards this clonotype: The CDR3 carries no conserved terminal phenylalanine or tryptophan, so it likely arises from a read error. The genes are TRBV12-3 or TRBV12-4 and TRBJ2-1; a possible D gene is TRBD2 (6 bases). Trimming stripped 6 bases from V and 7 bases from J, with 22 bases between. CDR3 size: 16 residues. This CDR3 is CASSRASVQGWNEQFS. The CDR3 DNA reads TGTGCCAGCAGCCGGGCTAGCGTTCAGGGTTGGAATGAGCAGTTCTCC.

This clonotype was detected a few times. This chain joins TRBV29-1 and TRBJ2-7; D gene uncertain. Trimming removed 0 bases from V and 4 bases from J, with 7 bases in between. Germline lookup yields CDR1 SQVTM and CDR2 ANQGSEA. CDR3 size: 12 residues. The CDR3 region is CSVEEQPYEQYF. CDR3 DNA: TGCAGCGTTGAAGAACAGCCTTACGAGCAGTACTTC.

This clonotype came up a few times. This rearrangement joins TRBV4-3 to TRBJ1-6, with 9 bases identical to TRBD1. The V segment lost 1 base and the J segment 5 bases; nucleotides outside the gene matches: 3. The CDR3 covers 16 residues. Per germline, CDR1 LGHNA and CDR2 YSLEER. The CDR3 reads CASSQAGQGNNSPLHF. DNA of the CDR3: TGCGCCAGCAGCCAAGCAGGACAGGGGAATAATTCACCCCTCCACTTT.

The chain joins TRBV6-5 to TRBJ1-1; D ambiguous. The CDR3 runs to 14 residues. V dropped 0 bases and J dropped 3 bases, with 8 bases sitting between them. The germline V gene has CDR1 MNHEY and CDR2 SVGAGI. The CDR3 reads CASSYSEQYTEAFF. The CDR3 nucleotides read TGTGCCAGCAGTTACTCGGAGCAGTACACTGAAGCTTTCTTT.

This clonotype was observed a handful of times. The chain links TRBV5-1 to TRBJ2-7, with 9 bases that match TRBD2. The CDR3 has 14 residues. CDR1 is SGHRS, CDR2 YFSETQ, per germline. Losses at the gene ends were 1 base for V and 5 bases for J; bases not matched to a gene: 4. CDR3 in amino acids: CASSLRGGANEQYF. The CDR3 region has the DNA TGCGCCAGCAGCTTGCGCGGGGGGGCGAACGAGCAGTACTTC. The full variable domain, its missing parts supplied by reference TRBV5-1 and TRBJ2-7, is KAGVTQTPRYLIKTRGQQVTLSCSPISGHRSVSWYQQTPGQGLQFLFEYFSETQRNKGNFPGRFSGRQFSNSRSEMNVSTLELGDSALYLCASSLRGGANEQYFGPGTRLTVT.

This clonotype was counted between two and nine times. The chain has TRBV20-1 and TRBJ1-6; D is unresolved. The CDR3 is 15 residues long. Trimming took off 1 base at V and 6 bases at J, with 13 bases between the two ends. CDR1 and CDR2 (germline): DFQATT, SNEGSKA (reference sequence). CDR3 loop: CSARVAMNSNSPLHF. The CDR3 region has the DNA TGCAGTGCTAGAGTGGCGATGAACTCTAATTCACCCCTCCACTTT.

This clonotype was found a few times. V usage is TRBV10-3 and J usage is TRBJ2-5, with TRBD2 matching 12 bases. Germline CDR1 is ENHRY and CDR2 is SYGVKD. The CDR3 consists of 15 residues. The trim removed 9 bases at V and 1 base at J, leaving 6 bases unmatched. The CDR3 nucleotides read TGTGCCATGGGACCTAGCGGGGGGGTCCAAGAGACCCAGTACTTC. It yields the protein CAMGPSGGVQETQYF.

The gene calls are TRBV11-2 and TRBJ2-1, with D possibly matching TRBD2 (5 bases). The ends were cut back, 2 bases at V and 0 bases at J, with 14 bases in the middle. The germline V gene has CDR1 SGHAT and CDR2 FQNNGV. This CDR3 has 17 amino acids. CDR3 bases: TGTGCCAGCAGCTTACTTAGCGTGTTGAGCTCCTACAATGAGCAGTTCTTC. Encoded protein: CASSLLSVLSSYNEQFF.

This clonotype was counted between two and nine times. The V call is TRBV12-5, the J call TRBJ2-7; 7 bases match TRBD1. CDR1 and CDR2 (germline): LGHNT, FRNRAP. V lost 7 bases, J lost 1 base, and 4 bases stayed unmatched. This CDR3 contains 13 residues. The CDR3 is CASAWDSSYEQYF. The CDR3 DNA is TGTGCTAGTGCTTGGGACAGTTCCTACGAGCAGTACTTC. The full variable domain, rest sourced from reference TRBV12-5 and TRBJ2-7, is DARVTQTPRHKVTEMGQEVTMRCQPILGHNTVFWYRQTMMQGLELLAYFRNRAPLDDSGMPKDRFSAEMPDATLATLKIQPSEPRDSAVYFCASAWDSSYEQYFGPGTRLTVT.

The rearrangement uses TRBV9 and TRBJ1-4, with a tentative D call TRBD1 (5 bases). This CDR3 spans 15 amino acids. V was trimmed by 6 bases and J by 0 bases, leaving 12 bases between them. The germline V gene encodes CDR1 SGDLS and CDR2 YYNGEE. CDR3 protein: CASIKRTPTNEKLFF. CDR3 nucleotide sequence: TGTGCCAGCATCAAAAGGACACCAACTAATGAAAAACTGTTTTTT.

This clonotype was found a few times. V usage is TRBV27 and J usage is TRBJ2-7; 7 bases line up with TRBD1. This CDR3 is 15 amino acids long. The germline V gene encodes CDR1 MNHEY and CDR2 SMNVEV (reference sequence). After removal of 7 bases from V and 9 bases from J, the junction contained 18 bases not matched to a gene. CDR3 region: CASKPPGQWGLGQYF. CDR3 DNA: TGTGCCAGCAAACCACCGGGACAGTGGGGTTTGGGGCAGTACTTC.

Only a few counts were recorded for this clonotype. The chain carries TRBV2 and TRBJ2-4; 9 positions agree with TRBD1. Trimming cost V 4 bases and J 5 bases; bases outside gene matches: 15. The CDR3 extends over 18 amino acids. From germline, CDR1 is SNHLY and CDR2 FYNNEI. CDR3 coding DNA: TGTGCCAGCAGTGTTCCGCCCCGGGACAGGGTTTTGGAAAACATTCAGTACTTC. Encoded protein: CASSVPPRDRVLENIQYF. Complete variable domain (other parts from reference TRBV2 and TRBJ2-4): EPEVTQTPSHQVTQMGQEVILRCVPISNHLYFYWYRQILGQKVEFLVSFYNNEISEKSEIFDDQFSVERPDGSNFTLKIRSTKLEDSAMYFCASSVPPRDRVLENIQYFGAGTRLSVL.

This sequence joins TRBV29-1 and TRBJ1-5; the D gene is possibly TRBD1 (6 bases). Looked up from germline, CDR1 is SQVTM and CDR2 is ANQGSEA. Trimming left V 7 bases short and J 2 bases short, with 12 bases between. The CDR3 has 13 amino acids. CDR3 sequence reads: CSGGGGRNQPQHF. The CDR3 DNA sequence: TGCAGCGGCGGGGGGGGGCGCAATCAGCCCCAGCATTTT.

This clonotype was picked up a small number of times. The rearrangement uses TRBV12-3 or TRBV12-4 and TRBJ2-3; D may match TRBD1 or TRBD2 (5 bases each). The CDR3 spans 14 residues. V lost 6 bases and J lost 0, with 10 bases in between. The chain's CDR3 is CASSRGTSTDTQYF. CDR3 bases: TGTGCCAGCAGCCGTGGGACCAGCACAGATACGCAGTATTTT.

The chain uses TRBV18 and TRBJ2-6; 12 bases fit TRBD1. Germline CDR1 reads KGHSH; CDR2 reads LQKENI. CDR3 length: 18 residues. Trimming cost V 0 bases and J 1 base; bases outside gene matches: 1. CDR3 bases: TGTGCCAGCTCACCACCGGGACAGGGGGCTTCTGGGGCCAACGTCCTGACTTTC. Its translation is CASSPPGQGASGANVLTF.

Worth noting for this clonotype: At one boundary the junction diverges from the germline segment, which might be a read error. This sequence joins TRBV20-1 and TRBJ2-1; D remains ambiguous. Germline V gives CDR1 DFQATT, CDR2 SNEGSKA (reference sequence). The CDR3 totals 14 residues. CDR3 amino acids: CSPSGGNTYNEQFF. The CDR3 nucleotides are TGCAGTCCTAGTGGCGGCAATACATACAATGAGCAGTTCTTC.

This clonotype was seen repeatedly, ten times or more. The genes are TRBV20-1 and TRBJ2-5; either TRBD1 or TRBD2 may fit D (5 bases each). The CDR3 contains 15 residues. Per the germline V gene, CDR1 is DFQATT and CDR2 is SNEGSKA (reference sequence). The V end was cut by 5 bases, the J end by 3 bases, with 19 bases between. The CDR3 is CSAPDTGTPKETQYF. The CDR3 DNA reads as TGCAGTGCTCCCGACACCGGGACCCCGAAAGAGACCCAGTACTTC.